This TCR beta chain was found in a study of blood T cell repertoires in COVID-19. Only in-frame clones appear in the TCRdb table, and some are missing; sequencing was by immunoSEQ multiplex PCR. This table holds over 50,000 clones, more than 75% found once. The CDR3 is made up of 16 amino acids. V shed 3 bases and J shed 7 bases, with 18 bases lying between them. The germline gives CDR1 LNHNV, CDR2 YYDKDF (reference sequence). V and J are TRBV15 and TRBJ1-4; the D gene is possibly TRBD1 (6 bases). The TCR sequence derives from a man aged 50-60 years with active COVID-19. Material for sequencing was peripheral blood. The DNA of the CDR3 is TGTGCCACCAGCAGGGGATCAGGGGTCGGTGGTGAAAAACTGTTTTTT. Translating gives CATSRGSGVGGEKLFF.